This T cell receptor beta chain was sequenced in a study of blood T cell repertoires in COVID-19. Overall study: PBMCs, B-cell-depleted T cells, or T cells provided the cDNA or gDNA that made up the material.

Germline loops: CDR1 SGHKS, CDR2 YYEKEE (reference sequence). V dropped 4 bases and J dropped 0 bases, with 14 bases sitting between them. CDR3 length: 15 amino acids. Sequenced by immunoSEQ multiplex PCR; TCRdb stores in-frame clones only, minus some. Counted here are about 20,000 clones, about 91% occurring once; the ten biggest clones make up roughly 7.4%. This clonotype was obtained from a man between 65 and 79 years old with active COVID-19. The V gene is TRBV5-5, the J gene TRBJ2-7, with a tentative D call TRBD1 (6 bases). The sequenced sample consisted of peripheral blood. CDR3 DNA sequence: TGTGCCAGCAGCATACAGGGTGGGGGCTCCTACGAGCAGTACTTC. This sequence encodes CASSIQGGGSYEQYF.